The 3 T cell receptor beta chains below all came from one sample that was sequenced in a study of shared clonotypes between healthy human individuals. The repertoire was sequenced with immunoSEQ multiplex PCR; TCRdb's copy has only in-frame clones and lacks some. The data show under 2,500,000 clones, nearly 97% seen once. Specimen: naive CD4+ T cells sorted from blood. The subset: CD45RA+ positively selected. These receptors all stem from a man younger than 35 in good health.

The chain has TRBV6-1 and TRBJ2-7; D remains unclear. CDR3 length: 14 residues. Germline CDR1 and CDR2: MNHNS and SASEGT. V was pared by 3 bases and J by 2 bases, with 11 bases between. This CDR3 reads CASSEEGNAYEQYF. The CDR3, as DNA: TGTGCCAGCAGTGAGGAAGGGAACGCCTACGAGCAGTACTTC.

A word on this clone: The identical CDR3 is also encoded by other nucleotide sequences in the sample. In DNA form, the CDR3 reads TGTGCCTGGAGTGTGTTAGGGGAAAAACTGTTTTTT. Protein product: CAWSVLGEKLFF. This chain connects TRBV30 to TRBJ1-4; D gene ambiguous. The length of the CDR3 is 12 residues. The germline gives CDR1 GTSNPN, CDR2 SVGIG (reference sequence). Trimming removed 0 bases from V and 8 bases from J, with 7 bases in between.

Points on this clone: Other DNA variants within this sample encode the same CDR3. The CDR3 DNA reads as TGCGCCAGCAGCTTGACAGGGACAGAGACCCAGTACTTC. The encoded protein is CASSLTGTETQYF. The V call is TRBV5-1, the J call TRBJ2-5; possible D gene TRBD1, 6 bases. V was trimmed by 1 base and J by 4 bases, leaving 8 bases between them. This CDR3 contains 13 residues. CDR1 is SGHRS, CDR2 YFSETQ, per germline.